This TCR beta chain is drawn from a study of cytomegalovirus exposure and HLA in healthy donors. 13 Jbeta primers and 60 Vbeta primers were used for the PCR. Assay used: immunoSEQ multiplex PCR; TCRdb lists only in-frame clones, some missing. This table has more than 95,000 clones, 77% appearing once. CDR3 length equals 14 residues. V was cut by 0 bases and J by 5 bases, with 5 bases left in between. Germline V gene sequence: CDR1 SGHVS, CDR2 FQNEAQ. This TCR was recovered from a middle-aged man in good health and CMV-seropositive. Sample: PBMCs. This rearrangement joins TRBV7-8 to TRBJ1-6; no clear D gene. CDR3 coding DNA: TGTGCCAGCAGCTTAGCTGGCAATAATTCACCCCTCCACTTT. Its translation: CASSLAGNNSPLHF.